This T cell receptor (beta chain) emerged from a study of response to subunit inactivated influenza vaccine. Study observations and caveats: There was a suggestion from the authors that each seasonal influenza vaccination recruits few new T cells.

Germline assignment: CDR1 SQVTM and CDR2 ANQGSEA. V was shortened by 4 bases and J by 3 bases, with 12 bases between the two germline ends. The CDR3 covers 14 residues. This clonotype has at least ten counts. What it binds is not known. TCRdb itself ran the RT-PCR reads through MiXCR, one entry per CDR3 protein. The sample holds almost 250,000 distinct CDR3 sequences, 9% to 15% seen once. This sample comprised non-naive T cells sorted from PBMCs, obtained roughly 15 days before vaccination. This chain connects TRBV29-1 to TRBJ2-2; no clear D. This receptor was obtained from a man in his forties or fifties who received an inactivated influenza vaccine. CDR3 coding DNA: TGCAGCGTTGGGACCCCCGGTCACACCGGGGAGCTGTTTTTT. Amino acid sequence: CSVGTPGHTGELFF.